The rows below give T cell receptor beta chains drawn from one sample of a study of T cells after yellow fever vaccination. TCRdb independently ran MiXCR on the 5' RACE reads; one entry per CDR3 protein. This table has 300,000 to 400,000 distinct CDR3 sequences, 8.7% appearing once. The input for sequencing was PBMCs, taken on the day of the first yellow fever vaccination. These receptors were taken from a man aged 18 to 29 who received the YFV17D yellow fever vaccine. CDR3s include the opening cysteine and the closing phenylalanine or tryptophan. Only part of the rows carry a size: once, few, many, or a class if the clone is expanded.

CDR3 protein | V gene | clone size
CASDQSTDTQYF | TRBV6-1 | few
CASSLALGVSSGNTIYF | TRBV7-9 | NA
CSVGGASGYNEQFF | TRBV29-1 | many
CASSDGLSTDTQYF | TRBV2 | many
CASSQGGQNTEAFF | TRBV4-1 | few
CASTNDRTYNEQFF | TRBV6-1 | many
CASRRQTNQPQHF | TRBV19 | NA
CASSLGVIRRTDTQYF | TRBV11-2 | NA
CASSLEGQPSDEQFF | TRBV5-1 | many
CASSASSGTNTGELFF | TRBV7-8 | NA
CTSSQELGVNQPQHF | TRBV3-1 | NA
CASSQGVLSYNEQFF | TRBV5-1 | many
CASEFSGGFIDTQYF | TRBV6-2/TRBV6-3 | few
CASSLGGLAFF | TRBV5-6 | few
CASSLGQDRGTQYF | TRBV5-1 | many
CASNSGGWTEAFF | TRBV12-3/TRBV12-4 | few
CASSPGPTYEQYF | TRBV5-1 | few
CASRLGGTEAFF | TRBV6-2/TRBV6-3 | NA
CASSLGDRPSYEQYF | TRBV7-6 | few
CASRPPVGYRKAFF | TRBV2 | few
CASSRGNEQFF | TRBV7-2 | many
CASSQVLGLYGYTF | TRBV3-1 | few
CASSLRSRGTEAFF | TRBV7-8 | many
CASSYRGQSNQPQHF | TRBV6-2/TRBV6-3 | few
CASSSRPNSPLHF | TRBV7-2 | NA